The 20 T cell receptor beta chains reported below all come from one sample, sequenced in a study of blood T cell repertoires in COVID-19. Generated by immunoSEQ multiplex PCR, the TCRdb table keeps only in-frame clones and is missing some. This sample has 200,000 or so clones, with approximately 89% found just once. The sequenced sample was PBMCs or T cells enriched from blood (not recorded which). Receptors originate from a woman in her 30s who had been exposed to COVID-19.

The rearrangement uses TRBV27 and TRBJ1-1, with D perhaps TRBD1 (5 bases). Germline V gene data show CDR1 as MNHEY and CDR2 as SMNVEV (reference sequence). The V end lost 2 bases, the J end lost 1 base, and 11 bases lay between the germline ends. The CDR3 has 15 amino acids. CDR3 amino acids: CASSLTPQGNTEAFF. CDR3 coding DNA: TGTGCCAGCAGTTTAACCCCCCAGGGGAACACTGAAGCTTTCTTT.

This clone was detected only a few times. The V call is TRBV11-3, the J call TRBJ2-2; no clear D. Germline CDR1 SGHNT, CDR2 YENEEA. The CDR3 has 15 residues. Trimming cost V 1 base and J 4 bases, with 10 bases left between them. The CDR3 sequence is CASSLGNSGTGELFF. The CDR3 coding sequence is TGTGCCAGCAGCTTAGGCAATAGTGGCACCGGGGAGCTGTTTTTT.

This clone was seen a few times. V usage is TRBV6-5 and J usage is TRBJ2-1, with 9 bases identical to TRBD1. The junction had 5 bases not matched to a gene; V was cut back by 5 bases and J by 9 bases. CDR3 length equals 13 residues. Germline lookup yields CDR1 MNHEY and CDR2 SVGAGI. The chain's CDR3 is CASSPDRGGEQFF. CDR3 DNA sequence: TGTGCCAGCAGTCCGGACAGGGGCGGTGAGCAGTTCTTC.

V and J are TRBV5-1 and TRBJ1-5; 8 bases map to TRBD1. Unmatched junction bases numbered 10, after V lost 3 bases and J lost 5 bases. The CDR3 runs to 16 residues. Germline assignment: CDR1 SGHRS and CDR2 YFSETQ. For the CDR3, the DNA is TGCGCCAGCAGCTCCTCACCAGGGGGCCGGGATCAGCCCCAGCATTTT. Translated, it gives CASSSSPGGRDQPQHF.

CDR3 in DNA: TGTGCCTCGAGACTAGCGGATACCTACGAGCAGTACTTC. Translation: CASRLADTYEQYF. The V and J genes are TRBV28 and TRBJ2-7; 9 positions agree with TRBD2. Trimming took 11 bases from V and 2 from J; bases not matched to a gene: 7. The CDR3 has 13 residues. Germline-derived CDR1 and CDR2 are MDHEN and SYDVKM.

The genes are TRBV3-1 (or the pseudogene TRBV3-2) and TRBJ1-2, with 7 nucleotides matching TRBD1. Unmatched junction bases numbered 11, after V lost 0 bases and J lost 13 bases. The CDR3 has 14 amino acids. The germline CDR1 and CDR2 sequences are LGHDT and YNNKEL (reference sequence). The DNA of the CDR3 is TGTGCCAGCAGCCAAGATCTAAGACAGGGAGTGTTCACCTTC. This encodes CASSQDLRQGVFTF.

V and J are TRBV19 and TRBJ2-5; D might be TRBD1 (6 bases). Between the trimmed V and J ends, which lost 5 bases and 3 bases, there was a span of 13 bases. Germline assignment: CDR1 LNHDA and CDR2 SQIVND (reference sequence). The CDR3 contains 14 residues. For the CDR3, the DNA is TGTGCCAGTAGTTTTAACAGGGTAAAAGAGACCCAGTACTTC. It encodes CASSFNRVKETQYF. Filled out from reference TRBV19 and TRBJ2-5, the complete variable domain reads DGGITQSPKYLFRKEGQNVTLSCEQNLNHDAMYWYRQDPGQGLRLIYYSQIVNDFQKGDIAEGYSVSREKKESFPLTVTSAQKNPTAFYLCASSFNRVKETQYFGPGTRLLVL.

The CDR3 DNA is TGCGCCAGCAGCTGGACAGGGTTTTCCCACGAGCAGTACTTC. Protein product: CASSWTGFSHEQYF. This chain joins TRBV5-1 and TRBJ2-7; 8 bases align to TRBD1. The germline V gene has CDR1 SGHRS and CDR2 YFSETQ. The CDR3 covers 14 residues. V gave up 3 bases and J gave up 5 bases; unmatched junction bases: 7.

The rearrangement joins TRBV4-1 to TRBJ2-7; 7 bases agree with TRBD1. Germline CDR1 MGHRA, CDR2 YSYEKL. The CDR3 is 16 residues long. Trimming removed 3 bases from V and 2 bases from J; junction bases left unmatched: 10. CDR3 nucleotide sequence: TGCGCCAGCAGCCACCCGGACAGGCCTCCCCCCTACGAGCAGTACTTC. Translating gives CASSHPDRPPPYEQYF.

This chain joins TRBV2 and TRBJ2-2; 9 nucleotides line up with TRBD1. The CDR3 totals 13 residues. The V gene end was trimmed by 9 bases and the J gene end by 4 bases; junction bases not matched to a gene: 3. From germline, CDR1 is SNHLY and CDR2 FYNNEI. The CDR3: CASTGGSTGELFF. CDR3 DNA: TGTGCCAGTACAGGGGGCAGCACCGGGGAGCTGTTTTTT.

A word on this clone: Other DNA sequences in this specimen translate into the identical CDR3. V and J are TRBV27 and TRBJ1-2, with D unclear. The CDR3 loop spans 13 amino acids. Trimming left V 6 bases short and J 1 base short, with 9 bases between. Germline CDR1 MNHEY, CDR2 SMNVEV (reference sequence). The CDR3 protein is CASSRGFNYGYTF. CDR3 DNA: TGTGCCAGCAGCCGGGGTTTTAACTATGGCTACACCTTC.

The gene calls are TRBV19 and TRBJ2-7, with 8 bases matching TRBD1. There are 15 residues in the CDR3. Looked up from germline, CDR1 is LNHDA and CDR2 is SQIVND (reference sequence). The V segment lost 8 bases and the J segment 3 bases; nucleotides outside the gene matches: 12. CDR3 residues: CASSIGQGNIYEQYF. CDR3 bases: TGTGCCAGTTCGATAGGACAGGGTAATATCTACGAGCAGTACTTC.

V and J are TRBV7-6 and TRBJ2-1, with D hard to call. The CDR3 totals 11 residues. The V end was cut by 5 bases, the J end by 10 bases, with 9 bases between. Germline-derived CDR1 and CDR2 are SGHVS and FNYEAQ. CDR3 in amino acids: CASSPTEEQFF. Here the CDR3 DNA reads TGTGCCAGCAGCCCAACTGAGGAGCAGTTCTTC.

This clone was detected only once. The CDR3 sequence is CASSPNPDRYGYTF. In nucleotides, the CDR3 is TGTGCCAGCAGCCCAAACCCCGACAGATATGGCTACACCTTC. The J gene is TRBJ1-2, the V gene TRBV5-6; a possible D gene is TRBD1 (5 bases). Trimming took off 4 bases at V and 5 bases at J, with 15 bases between the two ends. Germline V gene lookup returns CDR1 SGHDT and CDR2 YYEEEE. The CDR3 extends over 14 amino acids.

The gene calls are TRBV27 and TRBJ2-3, with 12 bases identical to TRBD2. Per the germline V gene, CDR1 is MNHEY and CDR2 is SMNVEV (reference sequence). The CDR3 sequence is 16 residues long. After removal of 5 bases from V and 2 bases from J, the junction contained 5 bases not matched to a gene. CDR3 coding DNA: TGTGCCAGCAGTCTTCGACTAGCGGGAGTCACAGATACGCAGTATTTT. This encodes CASSLRLAGVTDTQYF.

The chain employs TRBV19 and TRBJ2-7; tentative D call: TRBD2 (7 bases). The CDR3 is 15 residues long. V was shortened by 4 bases and J by 6 bases, with 19 bases between the two germline ends. Germline values: CDR1 LNHDA, CDR2 SQIVND (reference sequence). CDR3 bases: TGTGCCAGTAGTAATCCGGGGGGCGCCTTAATCGAGCAGTACTTC. Its translation is CASSNPGGALIEQYF.

In this sample, this clone turned up once. The rearrangement uses TRBV19 and TRBJ1-2; 8 nucleotides match TRBD1. The V gene's germline CDR1 is LNHDA and CDR2 SQIVND (reference sequence). The length of the CDR3 is 13 residues. V trimming: 2 bases; J trimming: 7 bases; junction bases outside the gene matches: 3. The CDR3: CASSITGQGGYTF. CDR3 DNA sequence: TGTGCCAGTAGTATAACAGGACAGGGTGGCTACACCTTC.

This chain connects TRBV5-1 to TRBJ2-5; unclear D gene. The CDR3 spans 12 residues. V lost 2 bases to trimming and J lost 2 bases, with 4 bases between them. Looked up from germline, CDR1 is SGHRS and CDR2 is YFSETQ. In nucleotides, the CDR3 is TGCGCCAGCAGCTTCAGTCAAGAGACCCAGTACTTC. Encoded protein: CASSFSQETQYF.

The chain carries TRBV10-3 and TRBJ1-3; D perhaps matches TRBD1 (5 bases). The germline gives CDR1 ENHRY, CDR2 SYGVKD. With 0 bases removed from V and 2 bases from J, the gap between germline ends came to 8 bases. The length of the CDR3 is 15 residues. The CDR3, as DNA: TGTGCCATCAGTGAGTCGTGGGGGGCTGGAAACACCATATATTTT. Its protein is CAISESWGAGNTIYF.

V gene TRBV27 combines with J gene TRBJ1-4; TRBD1 agrees at 7 bases. The V gene's germline CDR1 is MNHEY and CDR2 SMNVEV (reference sequence). V gave up 1 base and J gave up 7 bases; unmatched junction bases: 6. There are 15 residues in the CDR3. CDR3 coding DNA: TGTGCCAGCAGTTTATATAGACAGGGAGGTGAAAAACTGTTTTTT. Translated: CASSLYRQGGEKLFF.